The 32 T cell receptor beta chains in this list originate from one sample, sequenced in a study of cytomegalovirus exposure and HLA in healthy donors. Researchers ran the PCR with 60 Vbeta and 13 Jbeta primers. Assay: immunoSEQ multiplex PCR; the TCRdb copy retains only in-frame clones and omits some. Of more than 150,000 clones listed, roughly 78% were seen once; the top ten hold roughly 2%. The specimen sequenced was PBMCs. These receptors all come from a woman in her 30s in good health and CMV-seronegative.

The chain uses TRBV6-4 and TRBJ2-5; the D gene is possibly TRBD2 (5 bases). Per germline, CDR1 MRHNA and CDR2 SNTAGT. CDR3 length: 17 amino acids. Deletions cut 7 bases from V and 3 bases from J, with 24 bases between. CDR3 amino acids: CASNSEADLSPEETQYF. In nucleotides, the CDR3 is TGTGCCAGCAATAGCGAGGCAGACCTATCCCCCGAAGAGACCCAGTACTTC.

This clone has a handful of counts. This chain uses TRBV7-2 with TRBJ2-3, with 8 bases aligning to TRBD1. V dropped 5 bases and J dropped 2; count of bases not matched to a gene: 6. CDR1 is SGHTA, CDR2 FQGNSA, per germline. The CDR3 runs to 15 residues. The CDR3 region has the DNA TGTGCCAGCAGCCCAGCAGGGGGCCCCACAGATACGCAGTATTTT. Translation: CASSPAGGPTDTQYF.

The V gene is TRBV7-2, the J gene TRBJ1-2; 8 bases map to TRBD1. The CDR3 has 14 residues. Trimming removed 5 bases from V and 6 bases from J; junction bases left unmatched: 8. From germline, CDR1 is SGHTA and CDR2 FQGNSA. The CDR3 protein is CASSPRTGWDGYTF. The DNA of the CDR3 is TGTGCCAGCAGCCCTCGGACAGGGTGGGATGGCTACACCTTC.

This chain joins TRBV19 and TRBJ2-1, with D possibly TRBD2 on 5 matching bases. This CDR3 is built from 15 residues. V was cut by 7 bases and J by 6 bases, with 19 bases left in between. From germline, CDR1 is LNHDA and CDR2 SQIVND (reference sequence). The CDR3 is CASNSGWAVSNEQFF. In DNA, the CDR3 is TGTGCCAGTAATTCGGGGTGGGCGGTTAGCAATGAGCAGTTCTTC.

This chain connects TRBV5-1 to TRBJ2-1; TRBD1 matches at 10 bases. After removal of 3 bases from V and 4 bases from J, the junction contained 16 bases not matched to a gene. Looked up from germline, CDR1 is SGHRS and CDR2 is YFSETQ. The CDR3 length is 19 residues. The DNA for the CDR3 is TGCGCCAGCAGCTACTATAGTCCCGGGACAGGGGTTGGATACAATGAGCAGTTCTTC. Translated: CASSYYSPGTGVGYNEQFF.

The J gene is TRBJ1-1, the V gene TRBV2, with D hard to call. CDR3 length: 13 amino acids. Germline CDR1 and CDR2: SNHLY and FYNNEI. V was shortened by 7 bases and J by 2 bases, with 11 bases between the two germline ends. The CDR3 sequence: CASTLDKNTEAFF. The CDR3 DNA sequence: TGTGCCAGCACTCTCGACAAAAACACTGAAGCTTTCTTT.

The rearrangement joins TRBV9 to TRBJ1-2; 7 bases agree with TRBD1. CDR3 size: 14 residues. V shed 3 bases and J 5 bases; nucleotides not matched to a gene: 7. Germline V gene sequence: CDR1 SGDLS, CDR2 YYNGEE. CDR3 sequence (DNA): TGTGCCAGCAGCGGTACAGGGGAAAGATATGGCTACACCTTC. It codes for CASSGTGERYGYTF.

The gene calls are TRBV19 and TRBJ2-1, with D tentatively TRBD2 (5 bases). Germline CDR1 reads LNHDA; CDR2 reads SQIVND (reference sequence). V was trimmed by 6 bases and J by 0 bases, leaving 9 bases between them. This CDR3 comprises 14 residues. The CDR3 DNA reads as TGTGCCAGTAGGGGGAGATACTCCTACAATGAGCAGTTCTTC. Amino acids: CASRGRYSYNEQFF.

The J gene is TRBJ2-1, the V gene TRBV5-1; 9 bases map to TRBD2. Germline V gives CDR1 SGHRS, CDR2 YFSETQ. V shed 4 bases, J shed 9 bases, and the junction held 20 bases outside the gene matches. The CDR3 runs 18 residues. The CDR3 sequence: CASSPTLAGGTMQGEQFF. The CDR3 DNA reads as TGCGCCAGCAGCCCCACCTTGGCGGGGGGGACAATGCAGGGTGAGCAGTTCTTC.

CDR3 DNA: TGTGCCAGCTCCCGGAGTGGCGGGGTCCAGCCCCAGCATTTT. Its translation: CASSRSGGVQPQHF. This sequence joins TRBV18 and TRBJ1-5; D gene unclear. Germline CDR1 KGHSH, CDR2 LQKENI. This CDR3 is built from 14 residues. V lost 6 bases and J lost 7, with 16 bases in between.

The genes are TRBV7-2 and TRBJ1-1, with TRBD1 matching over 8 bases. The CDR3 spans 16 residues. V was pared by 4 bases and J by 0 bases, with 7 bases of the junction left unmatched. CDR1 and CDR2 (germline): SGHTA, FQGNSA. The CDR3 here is CASSSGTGVMNTEAFF. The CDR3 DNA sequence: TGTGCCAGCAGCTCCGGGACAGGCGTAATGAACACTGAAGCTTTCTTT.

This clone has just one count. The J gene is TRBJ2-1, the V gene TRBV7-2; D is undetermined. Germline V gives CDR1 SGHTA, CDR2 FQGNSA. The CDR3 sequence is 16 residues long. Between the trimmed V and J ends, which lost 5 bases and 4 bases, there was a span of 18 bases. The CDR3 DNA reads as TGTGCCAGCAGCCTCCCACCAGGAATGATATACAATGAGCAGTTCTTC. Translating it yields CASSLPPGMIYNEQFF.

The CDR3 reads CASSPGLAGGLDYEQYF. CDR3 coding DNA: TGCGCCAGCAGTCCCGGACTAGCGGGGGGCCTCGACTACGAGCAGTACTTC. The rearrangement links TRBV5-1 to TRBJ2-7; TRBD2 agrees at 14 bases. Germline CDR1 reads SGHRS; CDR2 reads YFSETQ. V gave up 5 bases and J gave up 3 bases; unmatched junction bases: 10. The length of the CDR3 is 17 residues. Full variable domain (remainder filled in from reference TRBV5-1 and TRBJ2-7): KAGVTQTPRYLIKTRGQQVTLSCSPISGHRSVSWYQQTPGQGLQFLFEYFSETQRNKGNFPGRFSGRQFSNSRSEMNVSTLELGDSALYLCASSPGLAGGLDYEQYFGPGTRLTVT.

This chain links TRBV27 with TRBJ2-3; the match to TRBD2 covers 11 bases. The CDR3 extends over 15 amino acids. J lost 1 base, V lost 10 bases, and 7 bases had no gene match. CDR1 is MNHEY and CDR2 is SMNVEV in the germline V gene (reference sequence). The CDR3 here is CAKRTSGGRTDTQYF. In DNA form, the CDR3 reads TGTGCCAAACGAACTAGCGGGGGCCGCACAGATACGCAGTATTTT.

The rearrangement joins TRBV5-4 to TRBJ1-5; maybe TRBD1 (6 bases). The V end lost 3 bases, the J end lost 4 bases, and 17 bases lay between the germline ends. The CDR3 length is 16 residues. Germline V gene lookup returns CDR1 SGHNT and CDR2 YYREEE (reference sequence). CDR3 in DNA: TGTGCCAGCAGCTATAATTCGGGGCAGGGGAATCAGCCCCAGCATTTT. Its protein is CASSYNSGQGNQPQHF.

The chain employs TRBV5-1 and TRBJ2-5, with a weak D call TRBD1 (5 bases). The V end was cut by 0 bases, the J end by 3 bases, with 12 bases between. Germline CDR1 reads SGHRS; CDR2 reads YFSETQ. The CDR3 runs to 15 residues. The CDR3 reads CASSLAGHPEETQYF. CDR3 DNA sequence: TGCGCCAGCAGCTTGGCAGGGCATCCCGAAGAGACCCAGTACTTC.

The CDR3 spells CATSRGVGGSSGNTIYF. The CDR3 DNA reads as TGTGCCACCAGCAGAGGGGTGGGGGGGAGCTCTGGAAACACCATATATTTT. This chain uses TRBV15 with TRBJ1-3, with D maybe TRBD1 (5 bases). The CDR3 runs to 17 residues. V was pared by 1 base and J by 0 bases, with 13 bases between. Germline V gene lookup returns CDR1 LNHNV and CDR2 YYDKDF (reference sequence).

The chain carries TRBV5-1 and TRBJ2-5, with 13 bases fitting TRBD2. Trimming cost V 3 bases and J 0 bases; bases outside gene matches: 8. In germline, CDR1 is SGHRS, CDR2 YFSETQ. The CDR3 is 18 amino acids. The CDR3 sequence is CASSSLLAGGRYQETQYF. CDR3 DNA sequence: TGCGCCAGCAGCTCCTTACTAGCGGGGGGGAGGTACCAAGAGACCCAGTACTTC.

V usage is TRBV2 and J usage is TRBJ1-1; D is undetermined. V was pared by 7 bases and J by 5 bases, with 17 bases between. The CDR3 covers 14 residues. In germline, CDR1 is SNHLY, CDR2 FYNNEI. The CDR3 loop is CASTLATVETEAFF. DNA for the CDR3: TGTGCCAGCACCCTCGCCACGGTAGAAACTGAAGCTTTCTTT.

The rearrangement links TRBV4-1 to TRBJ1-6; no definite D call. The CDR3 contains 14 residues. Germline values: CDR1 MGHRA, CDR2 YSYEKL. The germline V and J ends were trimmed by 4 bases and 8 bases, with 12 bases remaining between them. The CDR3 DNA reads TGCGCCAGCAGCCTTATGACAACGGATTCACCCCTCCACTTT. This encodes CASSLMTTDSPLHF.

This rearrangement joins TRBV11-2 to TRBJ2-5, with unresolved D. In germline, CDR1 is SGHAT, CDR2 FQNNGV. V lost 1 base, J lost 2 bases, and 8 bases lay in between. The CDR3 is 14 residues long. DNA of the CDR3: TGTGCCAGCAGCTTAGGCGATCTTCAAGAGACCCAGTACTTC. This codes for CASSLGDLQETQYF.

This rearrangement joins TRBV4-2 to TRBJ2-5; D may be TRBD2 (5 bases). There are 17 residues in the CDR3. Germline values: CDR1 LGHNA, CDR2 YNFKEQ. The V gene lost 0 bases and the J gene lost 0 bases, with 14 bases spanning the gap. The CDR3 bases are TGTGCCAGCAGCCAAGATTCCTCTAGCCCGTACCAAGAGACCCAGTACTTC. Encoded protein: CASSQDSSSPYQETQYF.

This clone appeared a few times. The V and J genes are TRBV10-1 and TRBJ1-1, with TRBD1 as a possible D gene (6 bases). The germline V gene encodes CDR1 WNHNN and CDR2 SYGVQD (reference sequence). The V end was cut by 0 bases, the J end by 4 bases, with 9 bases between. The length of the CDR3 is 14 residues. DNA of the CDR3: TGCGCCAGCAGTGAGTCTTCAGGGGCCACTGAAGCTTTCTTT. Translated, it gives CASSESSGATEAFF.

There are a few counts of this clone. Here the CDR3 DNA reads TGTGCCAGTAGTCCCGACAGGGGGCGAGGCACCGGGGAGCTGTTTTTT. Translating it yields CASSPDRGRGTGELFF. This sequence joins TRBV19 and TRBJ2-2, with 10 bases fitting TRBD1. V lost 5 bases to trimming and J lost 4 bases; unmatched junction nucleotides: 7. CDR3 length: 16 residues. The germline V gene has CDR1 LNHDA and CDR2 SQIVND (reference sequence).

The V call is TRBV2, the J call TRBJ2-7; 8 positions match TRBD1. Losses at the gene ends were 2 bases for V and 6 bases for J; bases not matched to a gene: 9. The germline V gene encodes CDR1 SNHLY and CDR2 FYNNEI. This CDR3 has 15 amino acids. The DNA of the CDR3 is TGTGCCAGCAGTGAATATCCCGGACAGGGCGGCGAGCAGTACTTC. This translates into CASSEYPGQGGEQYF.

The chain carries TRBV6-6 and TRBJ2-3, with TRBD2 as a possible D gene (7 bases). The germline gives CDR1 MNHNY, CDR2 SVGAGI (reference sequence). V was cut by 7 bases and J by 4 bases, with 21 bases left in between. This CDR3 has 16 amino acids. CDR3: CASTPGGGLRADTQYF. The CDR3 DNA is TGTGCCAGCACGCCTGGGGGGGGCCTGCGGGCAGATACGCAGTATTTT.

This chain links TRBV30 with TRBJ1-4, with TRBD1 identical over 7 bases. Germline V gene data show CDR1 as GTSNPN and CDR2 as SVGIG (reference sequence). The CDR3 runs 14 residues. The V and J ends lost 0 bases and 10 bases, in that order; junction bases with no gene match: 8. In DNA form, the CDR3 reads TGTGCCTGGAGTGTTGGCAGGGGGTTTGTAAAACTGTTTTTT. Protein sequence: CAWSVGRGFVKLFF.

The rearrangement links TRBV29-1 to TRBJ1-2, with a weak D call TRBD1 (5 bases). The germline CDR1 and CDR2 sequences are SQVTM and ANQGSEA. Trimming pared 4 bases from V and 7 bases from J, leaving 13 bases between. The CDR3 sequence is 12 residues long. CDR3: CSVGRDFLGYTF. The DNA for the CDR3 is TGCAGCGTTGGCAGGGACTTCCTTGGCTACACCTTC.

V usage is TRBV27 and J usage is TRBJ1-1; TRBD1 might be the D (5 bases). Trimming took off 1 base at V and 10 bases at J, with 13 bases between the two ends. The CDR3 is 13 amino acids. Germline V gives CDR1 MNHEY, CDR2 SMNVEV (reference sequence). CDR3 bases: TGTGCCAGCAGTTTATTACTTAGGGGAACAGCTTTCTTT. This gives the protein CASSLLLRGTAFF.

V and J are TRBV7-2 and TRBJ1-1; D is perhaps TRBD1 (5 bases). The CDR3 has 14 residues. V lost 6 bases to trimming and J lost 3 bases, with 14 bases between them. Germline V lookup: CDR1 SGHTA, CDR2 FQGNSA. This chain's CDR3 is CASSQGGSYTEAFF. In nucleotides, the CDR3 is TGTGCCAGCAGTCAGGGCGGCAGTTACACTGAAGCTTTCTTT.

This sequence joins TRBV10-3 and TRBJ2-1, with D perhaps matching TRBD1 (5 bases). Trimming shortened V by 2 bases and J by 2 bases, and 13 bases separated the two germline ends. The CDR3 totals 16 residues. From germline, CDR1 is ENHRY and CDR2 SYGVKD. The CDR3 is CAISERAGKTYNEQFF. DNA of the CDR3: TGTGCCATCAGTGAGAGGGCAGGGAAGACCTACAATGAGCAGTTCTTC.

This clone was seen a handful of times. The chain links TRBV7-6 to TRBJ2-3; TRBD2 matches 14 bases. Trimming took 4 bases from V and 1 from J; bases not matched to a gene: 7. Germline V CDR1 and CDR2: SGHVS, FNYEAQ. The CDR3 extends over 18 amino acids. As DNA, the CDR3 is TGTGCCAGCAGCTCGACTAGCGGGGGGGTCCTCGGCACAGATACGCAGTATTTT. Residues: CASSSTSGGVLGTDTQYF.